A selection of T cell receptor beta chains follows, all from one sample in a study of blood T cell repertoires in COVID-19. The protocol was immunoSEQ multiplex PCR, while the TCRdb copy is restricted to in-frame clones and leaves out a portion. Of a few hundred thousand clones listed, roughly nine tenths are singletons. Sequenced input: peripheral blood. The receptors shown here come from a woman aged 18-29 years who had recovered from COVID-19. Each CDR3 is given with its conserved first and last residue. Fields, in order: V gene, J gene, clone size, D gene, CDR3 protein, CDR3 DNA. D genes are given only for firm matches. Rows may omit the clone size; those that give it use once, few, many or a size class.

v_call: TRBV3-1/TRBV3-2
j_call: TRBJ2-3
clone_size: NA
d_call: TRBD2
cdr3_aa: CASSQITSGFADTQYF
cdr3_nt: TGTGCCAGCAGCCAAATAACTAGCGGATTCGCAGATACGCAGTATTTT

v_call: TRBV5-6
j_call: TRBJ2-7
clone_size: NA
d_call: NA
cdr3_aa: CASSLGSSYEQYF
cdr3_nt: TGTGCCAGCAGCTTGGGTAGCTCCTACGAGCAGTACTTC

v_call: TRBV24-1
j_call: TRBJ2-7
clone_size: NA
d_call: TRBD2
cdr3_aa: CATSDRAGVWNEQYF
cdr3_nt: TGTGCCACCAGTGATCGTGCGGGAGTTTGGAACGAGCAGTACTTC

v_call: TRBV6-6
j_call: TRBJ2-1
clone_size: few
d_call: TRBD2
cdr3_aa: CASSGEGTWRNEQFF
cdr3_nt: TGTGCCAGCAGTGGGGAGGGGACCTGGCGTAATGAGCAGTTCTTC

v_call: TRBV12-3/TRBV12-4
j_call: TRBJ1-2
clone_size: NA
d_call: TRBD1
cdr3_aa: CASRNRQGGGYTF
cdr3_nt: TGTGCCAGCAGGAACCGACAGGGTGGAGGCTACACCTTC

v_call: TRBV7-3
j_call: TRBJ1-2
clone_size: few
d_call: NA
cdr3_aa: CASSLGGLHGYTF
cdr3_nt: TGTGCCAGCAGCCTCGGGGGGTTGCATGGCTACACCTTC

v_call: TRBV4-3
j_call: TRBJ2-1
clone_size: NA
d_call: NA
cdr3_aa: CASSQGMRGSSYNEQFF
cdr3_nt: TGCGCCAGCAGCCAGGGCATGCGGGGAAGCTCCTACAATGAGCAGTTCTTC

v_call: TRBV6-4
j_call: TRBJ2-2
clone_size: NA
d_call: NA
cdr3_aa: CASSDQAGGTGELFF
cdr3_nt: TGTGCCAGCAGTGACCAGGCAGGAGGGACCGGGGAGCTGTTTTTT

v_call: TRBV6-5
j_call: TRBJ2-1
clone_size: NA
d_call: TRBD2
cdr3_aa: CASRAGGPYYEQFF
cdr3_nt: TGTGCCAGCAGGGCGGGAGGGCCTTATTATGAGCAGTTCTTC

v_call: TRBV6-5
j_call: TRBJ1-2
clone_size: once
d_call: NA
cdr3_aa: CASSYSASYGYTF
cdr3_nt: TGTGCCAGCAGTTACTCCGCCAGTTATGGCTACACCTTC

v_call: TRBV28
j_call: TRBJ2-1
clone_size: NA
d_call: NA
cdr3_aa: CASSTVTGIDNEQFF
cdr3_nt: TGTGCCAGCAGCACAGTAACGGGGATAGACAATGAGCAGTTCTTC

v_call: TRBV19
j_call: TRBJ1-2
clone_size: NA
d_call: NA
cdr3_aa: CASSIVTGQRQTNYGYTF
cdr3_nt: TGTGCCAGTAGTATAGTAACCGGACAGCGACAAACTAACTATGGCTACACCTTC

v_call: TRBV5-1
j_call: TRBJ2-7
clone_size: NA
d_call: TRBD1
cdr3_aa: CASRPEDRVREQYF
cdr3_nt: TGCGCCAGCAGACCAGAGGACAGGGTGCGCGAGCAGTACTTC

v_call: TRBV30
j_call: TRBJ1-3
clone_size: NA
d_call: NA
cdr3_aa: CAWRKSSGNTIYF
cdr3_nt: TGTGCCTGGAGAAAGAGCTCTGGAAACACCATATATTTT

v_call: TRBV30
j_call: TRBJ2-7
clone_size: once
d_call: NA
cdr3_aa: CAWSPTGYEQYF
cdr3_nt: TGTGCCTGGAGCCCCACGGGGTACGAGCAGTACTTC

v_call: TRBV14
j_call: TRBJ2-5
clone_size: NA
d_call: NA
cdr3_aa: CASSRRENQETQYF
cdr3_nt: TGTGCCAGCAGCCGGAGGGAGAACCAAGAGACCCAGTACTTC

v_call: TRBV10-3
j_call: TRBJ2-7
clone_size: NA
d_call: TRBD1
cdr3_aa: CAISELDRGYEQYF
cdr3_nt: TGTGCCATCAGTGAGTTGGACAGGGGATACGAGCAGTACTTC

v_call: TRBV13
j_call: TRBJ2-3
clone_size: once
d_call: NA
cdr3_aa: CASSLWGGKADTQYF
cdr3_nt: TGTGCCAGCAGCTTATGGGGCGGGAAGGCCGATACGCAGTATTTT

v_call: TRBV4-1
j_call: TRBJ1-5
clone_size: NA
d_call: NA
cdr3_aa: CASSQVQGGLQPQHF
cdr3_nt: TGCGCCAGCAGCCAAGTACAGGGCGGATTACAGCCCCAGCATTTT

v_call: TRBV29-1
j_call: TRBJ2-7
clone_size: once
d_call: TRBD1
cdr3_aa: CSVIPDREEKQYF
cdr3_nt: TGCAGCGTGATCCCTGACAGGGAAGAAAAGCAGTACTTC

v_call: TRBV5-6
j_call: TRBJ2-3
clone_size: NA
d_call: TRBD2
cdr3_aa: CASSLADRTSGTRYF
cdr3_nt: TGTGCCAGCAGCTTGGCTGACAGAACTAGCGGGACACGGTATTTT

v_call: TRBV9
j_call: TRBJ2-1
clone_size: once
d_call: TRBD2
cdr3_aa: CASSVFLLAGEEQFF
cdr3_nt: TGTGCCAGCAGCGTATTTTTACTAGCGGGAGAGGAGCAGTTCTTC

v_call: TRBV7-6
j_call: TRBJ1-4
clone_size: NA
d_call: NA
cdr3_aa: CASSSESSGVGEKLFF
cdr3_nt: TGTGCCAGCAGCTCCGAAAGTTCAGGGGTTGGAGAAAAACTGTTTTTT

v_call: TRBV5-1
j_call: TRBJ1-6
clone_size: NA
d_call: NA
cdr3_aa: CASRESPGSTSPLHF
cdr3_nt: TGCGCCAGCAGGGAATCTCCGGGAAGTACTTCACCCCTCCACTTT

v_call: TRBV30
j_call: TRBJ2-7
clone_size: NA
d_call: TRBD1
cdr3_aa: CAGIREDRVYEQYF
cdr3_nt: TGTGCCGGGATAAGGGAGGACAGGGTGTACGAGCAGTACTTC

v_call: TRBV18
j_call: TRBJ1-3
clone_size: NA
d_call: NA
cdr3_aa: CASSRGGTGRSTGNTIYF
cdr3_nt: TGTGCCAGCTCACGAGGGGGAACCGGGCGGTCCACTGGAAACACCATATATTTT

v_call: TRBV5-6
j_call: TRBJ1-2
clone_size: NA
d_call: TRBD1
cdr3_aa: CASSFGTGVLGYTF
cdr3_nt: TGTGCCAGCAGCTTCGGGACAGGGGTACTTGGCTACACCTTC

v_call: TRBV23-1
j_call: TRBJ1-1
clone_size: NA
d_call: NA
cdr3_aa: CASSQPNEGYCPEAFF
cdr3_nt: TGCGCCAGCAGTCAACCGAACGAGGGTTATTGTCCTGAAGCTTTCTTT

v_call: TRBV19
j_call: TRBJ2-2
clone_size: NA
d_call: NA
cdr3_aa: CASSIPGQTGELFF
cdr3_nt: TGTGCCAGTAGTATCCCCGGACAGACCGGGGAGCTGTTTTTT

v_call: TRBV5-1
j_call: TRBJ1-6
clone_size: NA
d_call: NA
cdr3_aa: CASSPGTTSGSPLHF
cdr3_nt: TGCGCCAGCAGCCCGGGAACAACCTCGGGTTCACCCCTCCACTTT

v_call: TRBV7-2
j_call: TRBJ1-5
clone_size: few
d_call: NA
cdr3_aa: CASSLHASNQPQHF
cdr3_nt: TGTGCCAGCAGCTTACACGCGAGCAATCAGCCCCAGCATTTT

v_call: TRBV5-1
j_call: TRBJ2-7
clone_size: NA
d_call: TRBD1
cdr3_aa: CASGGQDSYEQYF
cdr3_nt: TGCGCCAGCGGGGGACAGGATTCCTACGAGCAGTACTTC

v_call: TRBV3-1/TRBV3-2
j_call: TRBJ2-1
clone_size: NA
d_call: NA
cdr3_aa: CASSQGTNYNEQFF
cdr3_nt: TGTGCCAGCAGCCAAGGGACTAACTACAATGAGCAGTTCTTC

v_call: TRBV3-1/TRBV3-2
j_call: TRBJ1-2
clone_size: once
d_call: NA
cdr3_aa: CASSQASYGYTF
cdr3_nt: TGTGCCAGCAGCCAAGCCAGCTATGGCTACACCTTC

v_call: TRBV19
j_call: TRBJ2-7
clone_size: NA
d_call: TRBD1
cdr3_aa: CASSPSGTGLDEQYF
cdr3_nt: TGTGCCAGTAGTCCGTCCGGGACAGGGCTAGACGAGCAGTACTTC

v_call: TRBV7-8
j_call: TRBJ2-2
clone_size: NA
d_call: NA
cdr3_aa: CASSLVQGTGELFF
cdr3_nt: TGTGCCAGCAGCTTAGTTCAGGGCACCGGGGAGCTGTTTTTT

v_call: TRBV7-9
j_call: TRBJ1-4
clone_size: once
d_call: NA
cdr3_aa: CASSSPGHSNEKLFF
cdr3_nt: TGTGCCAGCAGCTCACCGGGACACTCGAATGAAAAACTGTTTTTT

v_call: TRBV7-8
j_call: TRBJ2-7
clone_size: NA
d_call: NA
cdr3_aa: CASSVGQIYEQYF
cdr3_nt: TGTGCCAGCAGTGTAGGACAGATCTACGAGCAGTACTTC

v_call: TRBV5-5
j_call: TRBJ1-6
clone_size: NA
d_call: NA
cdr3_aa: CASSVSLAGENSPLHF
cdr3_nt: TGTGCCAGCAGCGTATCTTTAGCAGGGGAGAATTCACCCCTCCACTTT

v_call: TRBV25-1
j_call: TRBJ2-3
clone_size: NA
d_call: TRBD2
cdr3_aa: CASSVAGGRNTQYF
cdr3_nt: TGTGCCAGCAGTGTTGCGGGAGGAAGGAATACGCAGTATTTT

v_call: TRBV30
j_call: TRBJ2-2
clone_size: NA
d_call: NA
cdr3_aa: CAWSAWDWNTGELFF
cdr3_nt: TGTGCCTGGAGCGCCTGGGACTGGAACACCGGGGAGCTGTTTTTT

v_call: TRBV5-5
j_call: TRBJ2-7
clone_size: NA
d_call: TRBD1
cdr3_aa: CASSETGQGGYEQYF
cdr3_nt: TGTGCCAGCAGCGAGACGGGACAGGGTGGCTACGAGCAGTACTTC

v_call: TRBV5-1
j_call: TRBJ2-7
clone_size: NA
d_call: TRBD2
cdr3_aa: CASSAGLADGHEQYF
cdr3_nt: TGCGCCAGCAGCGCGGGACTAGCGGACGGCCACGAGCAGTACTTC

v_call: TRBV11-3
j_call: TRBJ2-3
clone_size: NA
d_call: TRBD2
cdr3_aa: CASSLGLILAGETDTQYF
cdr3_nt: TGTGCCAGCAGCTTAGGACTCATTCTAGCGGGTGAGACAGATACGCAGTATTTT

v_call: TRBV27
j_call: TRBJ2-7
clone_size: NA
d_call: TRBD2
cdr3_aa: CASRPGLAYEQYF
cdr3_nt: TGTGCCAGCAGACCGGGACTAGCCTACGAGCAGTACTTC

v_call: TRBV11-2
j_call: TRBJ1-5
clone_size: once
d_call: NA
cdr3_aa: CASSLDLQPQHF
cdr3_nt: TGTGCCAGCAGCTTAGACCTACAGCCCCAGCATTTT

v_call: TRBV30
j_call: TRBJ2-5
clone_size: NA
d_call: NA
cdr3_aa: CARRRPPQETQYF
cdr3_nt: TGTGCCCGGAGGCGCCCCCCTCAAGAGACCCAGTACTTC

v_call: TRBV30
j_call: TRBJ2-1
clone_size: NA
d_call: TRBD2
cdr3_aa: CAWDSGLAGWKQFF
cdr3_nt: TGTGCCTGGGACTCAGGACTAGCGGGGTGGAAGCAGTTCTTC

v_call: TRBV10-3
j_call: TRBJ2-7
clone_size: NA
d_call: TRBD1
cdr3_aa: CAISTGTGYEQYF
cdr3_nt: TGTGCCATCAGTACCGGGACAGGCTACGAGCAGTACTTC

v_call: TRBV7-2
j_call: TRBJ2-3
clone_size: NA
d_call: TRBD2
cdr3_aa: CASSSNQAGDPLVTDTQYF
cdr3_nt: TGTGCCAGCAGCTCCAACCAGGCGGGAGATCCTCTAGTTACAGATACGCAGTATTTT

v_call: TRBV7-3
j_call: TRBJ2-4
clone_size: NA
d_call: TRBD2
cdr3_aa: CASSPNRGGFQYF
cdr3_nt: TGTGCCAGCAGCCCAAACCGGGGGGGCTTCCAGTACTTC

v_call: TRBV7-9
j_call: TRBJ1-1
clone_size: NA
d_call: TRBD1
cdr3_aa: CASSLTGGLTEAFF
cdr3_nt: TGTGCCAGCAGCCTTACAGGGGGCTTAACTGAAGCTTTCTTT

v_call: TRBV11-2
j_call: TRBJ1-2
clone_size: NA
d_call: NA
cdr3_aa: CASSLRQVFVLLVGYTF
cdr3_nt: TGTGCCAGCAGCCTCAGACAGGTCTTCGTTTTGTTGGTTGGCTACACCTTC

v_call: TRBV5-1
j_call: TRBJ1-5
clone_size: NA
d_call: NA
cdr3_aa: CASSLASGRNQPQHF
cdr3_nt: TGCGCCAGCAGCTTGGCCTCAGGTCGCAATCAGCCCCAGCATTTT

v_call: TRBV4-2
j_call: TRBJ2-1
clone_size: NA
d_call: NA
cdr3_aa: CASSQDLVGVPLSEQFF
cdr3_nt: TGTGCCAGCAGCCAAGATCTAGTGGGAGTCCCTTTGAGTGAGCAGTTCTTC

v_call: TRBV7-9
j_call: TRBJ2-7
clone_size: NA
d_call: NA
cdr3_aa: CASSLGDSKQYF
cdr3_nt: TGTGCCAGCAGCTTAGGGGACTCAAAGCAGTACTTC

v_call: TRBV18
j_call: TRBJ2-5
clone_size: NA
d_call: TRBD1
cdr3_aa: CASSPYTGEETQYF
cdr3_nt: TGTGCCAGCTCACCGTACACAGGGGAAGAGACCCAGTACTTC

v_call: TRBV7-3
j_call: TRBJ2-3
clone_size: NA
d_call: TRBD2
cdr3_aa: CASSLMAGGPDTQYF
cdr3_nt: TGTGCCAGCAGCTTGATGGCGGGAGGACCAGATACGCAGTATTTT

v_call: TRBV21-1
j_call: TRBJ2-3
clone_size: few
d_call: NA
cdr3_aa: CASGLRRGPPTDTQYF
cdr3_nt: TGTGCCAGCGGCCTCCGGCGGGGTCCCCCCACAGATACGCAGTATTTT

v_call: TRBV30
j_call: TRBJ2-1
clone_size: NA
d_call: TRBD2
cdr3_aa: CAWSGVAGDPVEFF
cdr3_nt: TGTGCCTGGAGTGGGGTAGCGGGGGACCCTGTGGAGTTCTTC